The 26 T cell receptor beta chains presented below share a single source sample, sequenced in a study of blood T cell repertoires in COVID-19. Clones were read by immunoSEQ multiplex PCR, and TCRdb kept only the in-frame ones, dropping some. The sample shows 150,000 to 180,000 clones, around 78% of them seen only once. Sequenced material: peripheral blood. Receptors were obtained from a man older than 75 with acute or convalescent COVID-19.

The gene calls are TRBV30 and TRBJ1-5; 8 bases fit TRBD1. The CDR3 is made up of 20 amino acids. Germline CDR1 GTSNPN, CDR2 SVGIG (reference sequence). Germline trimming cut 2 bases from V and 1 base from J; bases unmatched to any gene: 19. The CDR3 loop is CAWSPRVRLDRGVSNQPQHF. The CDR3 DNA reads TGTGCCTGGAGTCCTCGGGTTCGTCTAGACAGGGGAGTGAGCAATCAGCCCCAGCATTTT. The full variable domain, in which reference TRBV30 and TRBJ1-5 provide the parts outside the CDR3, is SQTIHQWPATLVQPVGSPLSLECTVEGTSNPNLYWYRQAAGRGLQLLFYSVGIGQISSEVPQNLSASRPQDRQFILSSKKLLLSDSGFYLCAWSPRVRLDRGVSNQPQHFGDGTRLSIL.

CDR3 region: CASSPGQSSGNTIYF. CDR3 nucleotide sequence: TGCGCCAGCAGCCCTGGACAGAGCTCTGGAAACACCATATATTTT. The chain employs TRBV5-1 and TRBJ1-3; the D gene is possibly TRBD1 (6 bases). The length of the CDR3 is 15 residues. Germline CDR1 reads SGHRS; CDR2 reads YFSETQ. The V end was cut by 4 bases, the J end by 0 bases, with 11 bases between.

V usage is TRBV4-3 and J usage is TRBJ2-2, with 8 bases identical to TRBD1. CDR3 length: 14 amino acids. Germline V gene sequence: CDR1 LGHNA, CDR2 YSLEER. V dropped 4 bases and J dropped 7; count of bases not matched to a gene: 5. For the CDR3, the DNA is TGCGCCAGCAGCCCAGGGGGCGTTCGCGGGGAGCTGTTTTTT. Translating it yields CASSPGGVRGELFF.

This clone was found once. The V gene is TRBV7-2, the J gene TRBJ2-7; the match to TRBD2 covers 10 bases. The CDR3 totals 15 residues. Germline CDR1 is SGHTA and CDR2 is FQGNSA. J was trimmed by 2 bases and V by 0 bases; bases with no gene match: 1. CDR3 in amino acids: CASSLASGGAYEQYF. The CDR3 nucleotides are TGTGCCAGCAGCTTAGCGAGCGGGGGGGCCTACGAGCAGTACTTC. Combining the CDR3 with reference TRBV7-2 and TRBJ2-7 gives the whole variable domain GAGVSQSPSNKVTEKGKDVELRCDPISGHTALYWYRQSLGQGLEFLIYFQGNSAPDKSGLPSDRFSAERTGGSVSTLTIQRTQQEDSAVYLCASSLASGGAYEQYFGPGTRLTVT.

The rearrangement joins TRBV11-3 to TRBJ1-1, with unresolved D. This CDR3 region has 13 residues. Germline V gives CDR1 SGHNT, CDR2 YENEEA. V gave up 8 bases and J gave up 1 base, with 11 bases separating them. The CDR3 here is CASHKTRNTEAFF. CDR3 bases: TGTGCCAGCCACAAGACAAGGAACACTGAAGCTTTCTTT.

This chain links TRBV7-2 with TRBJ1-5; D might be TRBD1 (6 bases). V was trimmed by 1 base and J by 1 base, leaving 14 bases between them. CDR3 length: 17 amino acids. Germline V gene data show CDR1 as SGHTA and CDR2 as FQGNSA. The CDR3 DNA reads as TGTGCCAGCAGCTTAGTGGGAGGGGGGGCAAGCAATCAGCCCCAGCATTTT. Its protein is CASSLVGGGASNQPQHF.

V gene TRBV4-1 combines with J gene TRBJ1-2, with 8 bases lining up with TRBD1. After removal of 5 bases from V and 8 bases from J, the junction contained 7 bases not matched to a gene. This CDR3 spans 13 amino acids. Per the germline V gene, CDR1 is MGHRA and CDR2 is YSYEKL. CDR3 sequence (DNA): TGCGCCAGCAGCGTGATCGACAGGGGCGGCTACACCTTC. It encodes CASSVIDRGGYTF.

V usage is TRBV6-5 and J usage is TRBJ2-7, with a possible D match to TRBD1 (5 bases). The V gene lost 4 bases and the J gene lost 1 base, with 14 bases spanning the gap. CDR1 is MNHEY, CDR2 SVGAGI, per germline. This CDR3 has 15 residues. Written as DNA, the CDR3 is TGTGCCAGCAGTTCGACCCAGGGAAATTCCTACGAGCAGTACTTC. It translates to CASSSTQGNSYEQYF.

The chain is built from TRBV5-1 and TRBJ1-2, with a possible D match to TRBD1 (5 bases). The CDR3 length is 14 residues. Deletions cut 0 bases from V and 1 base from J, with 7 bases between. CDR1 is SGHRS, CDR2 YFSETQ, per germline. The CDR3: CASSLGQFNYGYTF. DNA for the CDR3: TGCGCCAGCAGCTTGGGACAGTTTAACTATGGCTACACCTTC.

V and J are TRBV5-1 and TRBJ2-2; weak D call: TRBD1 (6 bases). V dropped 4 bases and J dropped 1 base, with 11 bases sitting between them. The CDR3 contains 15 residues. Per the germline V gene, CDR1 is SGHRS and CDR2 is YFSETQ. CDR3 residues: CASSPAGVNTGELFF. CDR3 sequence (DNA): TGCGCCAGCAGCCCCGCAGGGGTGAACACCGGGGAGCTGTTTTTT.

In its sample, this clone was seen a few times. The rearrangement uses TRBV5-1 and TRBJ1-3, with D maybe TRBD1 (5 bases). V gave up 2 bases and J gave up 0 bases, with 6 bases separating them. The CDR3 covers 14 residues. Looked up from germline, CDR1 is SGHRS and CDR2 is YFSETQ. CDR3 nucleotides: TGCGCCAGCAGCTTCGACAGCTCTGGAAACACCATATATTTT. Translating gives CASSFDSSGNTIYF.

The chain recombines TRBV3-1 (or the pseudogene TRBV3-2) with TRBJ2-1; 11 nucleotides match TRBD2. V was pared by 7 bases and J by 1 base, with 3 bases of the junction left unmatched. CDR3 size: 15 residues. Germline values: CDR1 LGHDT, CDR2 YNNKEL (reference sequence). DNA of the CDR3: TGTGCCAGCACGATAGCGGGGGGGTCCTACAATGAGCAGTTCTTC. It is translated as CASTIAGGSYNEQFF.

The chain carries TRBV6-1 and TRBJ2-7; 8 nucleotides agree with TRBD1. CDR1 and CDR2 (germline): MNHNS, SASEGT. J lost 6 bases, V lost 1 base, and 2 bases had no gene match. The CDR3 is made up of 13 amino acids. The chain's CDR3 is CASSEVQGVEQYF. The CDR3 DNA reads as TGTGCCAGCAGTGAAGTACAGGGGGTCGAGCAGTACTTC.

The V and J genes are TRBV7-8 and TRBJ1-1; TRBD1 is a possible D gene (6 bases). V lost 3 bases and J 5 bases, leaving 13 bases between the germline ends. Germline V gene sequence: CDR1 SGHVS, CDR2 FQNEAQ. The CDR3 runs to 14 residues. The CDR3 bases are TGTGCCAGCAGCTTTAGGGGCCAGGGGACTGAAGCTTTCTTT. Its translation is CASSFRGQGTEAFF.

This clone was seen a handful of times. CDR3 in amino acids: CASSGTIRTGELFF. The CDR3 nucleotides are TGTGCCAGCAGCGGGACAATTCGAACCGGGGAGCTGTTTTTT. The gene calls are TRBV9 and TRBJ2-2; the D gene is possibly TRBD1 (5 bases). The CDR3 spans 14 residues. Trimming removed 3 bases at V and 5 bases at J, with 11 bases between. Germline CDR1 SGDLS, CDR2 YYNGEE.

This clone has a handful of counts. The J gene is TRBJ1-2, the V gene TRBV4-2; D is unclear. The germline gives CDR1 LGHNA, CDR2 YNFKEQ. CDR3 length: 14 residues. Trimming took off 3 bases at V and 2 bases at J, with 10 bases between the two ends. The CDR3 here is CASSQDWENYGYTF. In DNA form, the CDR3 reads TGTGCCAGCAGCCAGGATTGGGAGAACTATGGCTACACCTTC.

V gene TRBV6-6 combines with J gene TRBJ1-3; TRBD1 matches at 7 bases. Germline-derived CDR1 and CDR2 are MNHNY and SVGAGI (reference sequence). This CDR3 is 14 amino acids long. V lost 2 bases and J lost 4; bases outside the gene matches: 2. This CDR3 is CASSYEGAGNTIYF. The CDR3 nucleotides are TGTGCCAGCAGTTACGAGGGGGCGGGAAACACCATATATTTT.

This chain connects TRBV18 to TRBJ1-1; the D gene is possibly TRBD1 (6 bases). Germline values: CDR1 KGHSH, CDR2 LQKENI. CDR3 length: 15 residues. Trimming left V 3 bases short and J 1 base short, with 12 bases between. CDR3 DNA: TGTGCCAGCTCACCCCAGGGGCCTCGGAACACTGAAGCTTTCTTT. Amino acids: CASSPQGPRNTEAFF.

This chain connects TRBV6-4 to TRBJ2-1; maybe TRBD1 (6 bases). V lost 4 bases and J 11 bases, leaving 9 bases between the germline ends. The CDR3 runs to 11 residues. Germline V CDR1 and CDR2: MRHNA, SNTAGT. CDR3 sequence (DNA): TGTGCCAGCAGTGGAGGGGGACAGCAGTTCTTC. The encoded protein is CASSGGGQQFF.

The chain has TRBV5-8 and TRBJ1-1; weak D call: TRBD1 (5 bases). The CDR3 length is 14 residues. V was trimmed by 0 bases and J by 1 base, leaving 7 bases between them. CDR1 SGHTS and CDR2 YDEGEE come from the germline V gene. The CDR3 DNA follows: TGTGCCAGCAGCTTGGTCCAGGGGAACACTGAAGCTTTCTTT. It yields the protein CASSLVQGNTEAFF.

This clone was found many times. The chain has TRBV6-2 or TRBV6-3 and TRBJ2-7; maybe TRBD1 (6 bases). The CDR3 is 13 residues long. CDR1 is MNHEY, CDR2 SVGEGT, per germline. The ends were cut back, 4 bases at V and 2 bases at J, with 9 bases in the middle. The CDR3 is CASSSQGTYEQYV. As DNA, the CDR3 is TGTGCCAGCAGTTCTCAGGGGACCTACGAGCAGTACGTC.

The rearrangement uses TRBV11-3 and TRBJ1-1; D is perhaps TRBD1 (6 bases). Germline CDR1 is SGHNT and CDR2 is YENEEA. Trimming took 6 bases from V and 4 from J, leaving 18 bases between them. This CDR3 is 15 amino acids long. Written as DNA, the CDR3 is TGTGCCAGCAGGTACGGGGGGGCAGCTGGCACTGAAGCTTTCTTT. This codes for CASRYGGAAGTEAFF.

The chain is built from TRBV29-1 and TRBJ2-7; D gene unclear. The germline V gene has CDR1 SQVTM and CDR2 ANQGSEA. Trimming took off 4 bases at V and 2 bases at J, with 9 bases between the two ends. CDR3 length: 12 amino acids. The CDR3 region has the DNA TGCAGCGTTGTTAATCCTCCCTACGAGCAGTACTTC. Its protein product is CSVVNPPYEQYF.

This chain connects TRBV5-1 to TRBJ2-7; D might be TRBD1 (6 bases). The CDR3 runs to 15 residues. Deletions cut 4 bases from V and 5 bases from J, with 19 bases between. Germline CDR1 and CDR2: SGHRS and YFSETQ. The CDR3 reads CASSRGTLTMDEQYF. In DNA, the CDR3 is TGCGCCAGCAGCAGGGGGACACTTACCATGGACGAGCAGTACTTC.

This chain links TRBV24-1 with TRBJ2-1, with 7 bases that match TRBD2. The V segment lost 9 bases and the J segment 9 bases; nucleotides outside the gene matches: 13. The CDR3 has 14 amino acids. Germline V gives CDR1 KGHDR, CDR2 SFDVKD. This CDR3 is CATPMGGTTVEQFF. CDR3 bases: TGTGCCACCCCGATGGGGGGGACCACGGTTGAGCAGTTCTTC.

This clone was observed once. V and J are TRBV7-3 and TRBJ2-1; 9 nucleotides line up with TRBD2. The CDR3 runs to 15 residues. CDR1 and CDR2 (germline): SGHTA, FQGTGA. Germline trimming cut 5 bases from V and 5 bases from J; bases unmatched to any gene: 7. The CDR3 DNA reads as TGTGCCAGCAGCCCCCTCGGCGGGGGGGACAATGAGCAGTTCTTC. Translation: CASSPLGGGDNEQFF.